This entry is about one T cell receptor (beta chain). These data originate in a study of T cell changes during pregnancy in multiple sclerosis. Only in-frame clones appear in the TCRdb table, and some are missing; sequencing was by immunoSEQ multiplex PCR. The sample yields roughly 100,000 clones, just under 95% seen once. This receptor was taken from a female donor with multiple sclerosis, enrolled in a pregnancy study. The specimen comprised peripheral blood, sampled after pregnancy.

The CDR3 reads CASSAPQGGGEQFF. The CDR3 DNA follows: TGTGCCAGCAGTGCCCCCCAGGGGGGTGGTGAGCAGTTCTTC. This chain connects TRBV6-1 to TRBJ2-1; D perhaps matches TRBD1 (7 bases). This CDR3 comprises 14 residues. V lost 4 bases to trimming and J lost 9 bases, with 16 bases between them. Germline lookup yields CDR1 MNHNS and CDR2 SASEGT.